This T cell receptor (beta chain) was sequenced in a study of shared clonotypes between healthy human individuals. This table comes from immunoSEQ multiplex PCR, and its TCRdb copy is limited to in-frame clones, with some not included. The table has some 1 million clones, more than 60% seen once; the top ten hold approximately 1.5%. The study separated CD4+ cells into CD45RA+ naive and CD45RA-negative memory subsets. V was cut by 3 bases and J by 3 bases, with 15 bases left in between. Germline V gives CDR1 SGHTA, CDR2 FQGNSA. The CDR3 is 15 residues long. There are a few counts of this clone. The J gene is TRBJ2-7, the V gene TRBV7-2; the D gene could be TRBD1 or TRBD2 (5 bases each). Input material: memory CD4+ T cells sorted from blood. Subset described: CD45RA-negative fraction. The origin of this receptor is a man between 18 and 29 years old in good health. The chain's CDR3 is CASSLDRDRIYEQYF. CDR3 nucleotide sequence: TGTGCCAGCAGCTTGGACCGGGACCGAATCTACGAGCAGTACTTC. Using reference TRBV7-2 and TRBJ2-7 for the parts outside the CDR3, the full variable domain is GAGVSQSPSNKVTEKGKDVELRCDPISGHTALYWYRQSLGQGLEFLIYFQGNSAPDKSGLPSDRFSAERTGGSVSTLTIQRTQQEDSAVYLCASSLDRDRIYEQYFGPGTRLTVT.